The clone carrying this TCR beta chain was seen a handful of times. The record originates from a study of blood T cells in healthy people across ages. The V end was cut by 3 bases, the J end by 4 bases, with 9 bases between. The CDR3 contains 14 residues. A second PCR of roughly 7 to 11 cycles used a sample-barcoded 5' primer and a J-beta primer mix. TCRdb passed the 5' RACE reads through MiXCR, listing each CDR3 protein once. The sample lists 450,000 to 700,000 distinct CDR3 sequences, approximately 30% seen once, with 18% in the top ten. The sequencing input was blood. This TCR came from a woman in her 70s in good health. V is TRBV12-3 or TRBV12-4 and J is TRBJ1-4, with D possibly matching TRBD1 (5 bases). The CDR3 loop reads CASSFAGGNEKLFF. The CDR3 DNA reads TGTGCCAGCAGTTTTGCGGGGGGTAATGAAAAACTGTTTTTT.